This T cell receptor beta chain was identified during a study of T cells in Graves' hyperthyroidism and ophthalmopathy. The CDR3 loop spans 14 amino acids. Trimming took 5 bases from V and 0 from J, leaving 10 bases between them. Germline assignment: CDR1 SGHTA and CDR2 FQGTGA. This clonotype occurred many times. Antigen specificity is unknown. Overall study results and limits: Ophthalmopathy stood apart from stable hyperthyroidism in a 13 V-J model.

TCR beta CDR3 regions were amplified from RNA. With the HTBI primer set, the TCR CDR3 went through a first round of RT-PCR. Using its own MiXCR run on the multiplex PCR reads, TCRdb lists one record per CDR3 protein. Altogether 650,000 to 800,000 distinct CDR3 sequences are present, just under 45% being singletons, with the ten largest covering under 8.5%. Material: peripheral blood or thyroid tissue (not recorded which). The chain has TRBV7-3 and TRBJ1-2; D not resolved. This receptor was identified in an adult man with Graves' disease, either hyperthyroidism or ophthalmopathy (not recorded which). CDR3 loop: CASSKEGANYGYTF. The CDR3 DNA follows: TGTGCCAGCAGCAAGGAGGGCGCTAACTATGGCTACACCTTC.